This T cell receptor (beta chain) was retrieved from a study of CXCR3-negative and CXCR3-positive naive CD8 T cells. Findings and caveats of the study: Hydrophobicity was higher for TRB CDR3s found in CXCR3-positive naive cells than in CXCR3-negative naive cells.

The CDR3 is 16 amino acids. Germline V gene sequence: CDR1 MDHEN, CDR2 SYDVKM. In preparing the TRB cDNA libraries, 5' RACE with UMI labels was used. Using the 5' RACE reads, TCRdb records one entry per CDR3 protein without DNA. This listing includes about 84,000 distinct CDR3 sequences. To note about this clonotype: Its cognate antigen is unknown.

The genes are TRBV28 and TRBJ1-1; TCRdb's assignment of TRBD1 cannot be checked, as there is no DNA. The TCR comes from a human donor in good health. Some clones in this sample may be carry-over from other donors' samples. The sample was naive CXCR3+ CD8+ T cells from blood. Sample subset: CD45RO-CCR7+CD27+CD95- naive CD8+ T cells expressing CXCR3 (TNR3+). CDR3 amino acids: CASRTWGDRANTEAFF. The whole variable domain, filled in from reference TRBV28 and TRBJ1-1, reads DVKVTQSSRYLVKRTGEKVFLECVQDMDHENMFWYRQDPGLGLRLIYFSYDVKMKEKGDIPEGYSVSREKKERFSLILESASTNQTSMYLCASRTWGDRANTEAFFGQGTRLTVV.